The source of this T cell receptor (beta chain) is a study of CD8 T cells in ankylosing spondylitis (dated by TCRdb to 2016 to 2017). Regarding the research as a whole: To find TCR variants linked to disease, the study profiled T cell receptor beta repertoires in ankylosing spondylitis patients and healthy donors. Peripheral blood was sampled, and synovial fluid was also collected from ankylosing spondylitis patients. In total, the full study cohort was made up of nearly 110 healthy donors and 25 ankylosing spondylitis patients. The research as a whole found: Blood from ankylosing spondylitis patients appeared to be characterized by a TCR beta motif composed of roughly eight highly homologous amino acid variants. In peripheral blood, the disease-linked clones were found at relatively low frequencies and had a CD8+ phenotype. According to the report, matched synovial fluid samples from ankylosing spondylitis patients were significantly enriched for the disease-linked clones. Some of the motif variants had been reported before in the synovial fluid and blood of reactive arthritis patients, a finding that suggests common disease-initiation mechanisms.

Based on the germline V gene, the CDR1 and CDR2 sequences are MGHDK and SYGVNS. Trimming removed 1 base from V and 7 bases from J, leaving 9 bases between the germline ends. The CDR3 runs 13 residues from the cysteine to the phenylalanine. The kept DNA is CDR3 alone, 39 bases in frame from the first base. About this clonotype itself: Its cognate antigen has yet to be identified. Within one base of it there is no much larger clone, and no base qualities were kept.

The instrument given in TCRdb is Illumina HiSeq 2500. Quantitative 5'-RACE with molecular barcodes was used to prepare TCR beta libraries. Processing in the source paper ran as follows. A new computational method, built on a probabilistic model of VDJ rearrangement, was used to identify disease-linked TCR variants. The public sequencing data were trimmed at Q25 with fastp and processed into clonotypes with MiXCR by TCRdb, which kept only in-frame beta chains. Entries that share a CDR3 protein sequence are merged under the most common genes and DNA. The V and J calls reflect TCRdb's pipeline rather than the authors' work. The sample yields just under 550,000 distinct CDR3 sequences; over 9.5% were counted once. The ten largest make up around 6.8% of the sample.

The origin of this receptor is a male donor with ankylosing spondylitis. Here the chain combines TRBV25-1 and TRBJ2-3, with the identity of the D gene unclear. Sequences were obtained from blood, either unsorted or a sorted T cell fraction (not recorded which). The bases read TGTGCCAGCAGTGAATCCACTCGAAATACGCAGTATTTT. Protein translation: CASSESTRNTQYF.